This TCR beta chain was obtained from a study of shared clonotypes between healthy human individuals. As for the study in general: Donor ages ranged 18 to 49 years: a couple of women, a few men.

Sequencing used immunoSEQ multiplex PCR; TCRdb keeps in-frame clones, though not all of them. The data contain approximately 2,300,000 clones, just under 95% of them singletons. Concerning this clone: What it binds is unknown.

The CDR3 loop spans 16 amino acids. With V trimmed by 1 base and J by 4 bases, 9 bases remained unmatched. Germline assignment: CDR1 LGHNA and CDR2 YSLEER. Broader study findings: Sharing across four donors was seen in 4% to 6.5% of naive CD4 clonotypes.

Sequencing was performed on naive CD4+ T cells from PBMCs. The sample's subset: CD45RA+ positively selected. This receptor was obtained from a man between 18 and 29 years old in good health. Some clones in this sample may be carry-over from other donors' samples. The chain couples TRBV4-3 to TRBJ1-2; TRBD1 aligns across 7 bases. CDR3 sequence: CASSQVPPRDSYGYTF. Here the CDR3 DNA reads TGCGCCAGCAGCCAAGTCCCCCCCCGGGACAGCTATGGCTACACCTTC.